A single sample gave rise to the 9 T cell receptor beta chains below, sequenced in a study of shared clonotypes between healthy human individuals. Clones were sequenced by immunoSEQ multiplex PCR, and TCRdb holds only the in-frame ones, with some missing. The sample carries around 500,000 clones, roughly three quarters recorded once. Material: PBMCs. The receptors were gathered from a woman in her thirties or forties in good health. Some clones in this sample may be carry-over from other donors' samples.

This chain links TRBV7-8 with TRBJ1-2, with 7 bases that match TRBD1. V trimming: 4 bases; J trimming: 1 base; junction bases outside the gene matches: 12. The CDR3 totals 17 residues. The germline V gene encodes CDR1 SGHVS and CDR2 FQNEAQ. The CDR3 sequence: CASSSLFRDRLNYGYTF. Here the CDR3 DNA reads TGTGCCAGCAGCTCGCTCTTCCGGGACAGACTTAACTATGGCTACACCTTC.

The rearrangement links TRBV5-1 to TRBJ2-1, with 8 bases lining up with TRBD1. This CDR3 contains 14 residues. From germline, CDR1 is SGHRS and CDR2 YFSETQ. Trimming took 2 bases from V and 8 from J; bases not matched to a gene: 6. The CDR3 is CASSLQGGSDEQFF. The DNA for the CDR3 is TGCGCCAGCAGCTTACAGGGGGGATCCGATGAGCAGTTCTTC.

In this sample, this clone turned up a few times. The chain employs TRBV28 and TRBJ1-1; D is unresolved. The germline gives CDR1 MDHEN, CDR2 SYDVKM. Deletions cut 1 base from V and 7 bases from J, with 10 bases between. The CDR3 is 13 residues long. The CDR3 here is CASSLSAIREAFF. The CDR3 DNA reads TGTGCCAGCAGTTTATCCGCAATCCGTGAAGCTTTCTTT.

CDR3 protein: CASGAVAELYNEQFF. For the CDR3, the DNA is TGTGCCAGCGGGGCCGTAGCAGAACTATACAATGAGCAGTTCTTC. This chain links TRBV18 with TRBJ2-1; perhaps TRBD1 as D (5 bases). The CDR3 is made up of 15 amino acids. The V end lost 8 bases, the J end lost 4 bases, and 18 bases lay between the germline ends. CDR1 and CDR2 from the germline V gene are KGHSH and LQKENI. Variable domain in full (rest from reference TRBV18 and TRBJ2-1): NAGVMQNPRHLVRRRGQEARLRCSPMKGHSHVYWYRQLPEEGLKFMVYLQKENIIDESGMPKERFSAEFPKEGPSILRIQQVVRGDSAAYFCASGAVAELYNEQFFGPGTRLTVL.

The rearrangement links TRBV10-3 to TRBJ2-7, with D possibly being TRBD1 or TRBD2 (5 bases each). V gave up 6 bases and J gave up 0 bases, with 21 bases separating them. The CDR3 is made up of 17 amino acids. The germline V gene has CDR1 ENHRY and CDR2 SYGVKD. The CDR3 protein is CAISRASGQGSSYEQYF. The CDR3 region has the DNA TGTGCCATCAGCCGAGCCTCGGGGCAGGGCAGCTCCTACGAGCAGTACTTC.

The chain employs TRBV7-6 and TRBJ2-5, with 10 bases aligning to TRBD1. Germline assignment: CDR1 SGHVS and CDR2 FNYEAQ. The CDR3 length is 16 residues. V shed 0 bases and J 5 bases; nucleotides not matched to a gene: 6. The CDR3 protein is CASSLAWDRGGETQYF. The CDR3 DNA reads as TGTGCCAGCAGCTTAGCGTGGGACAGGGGAGGGGAGACCCAGTACTTC.

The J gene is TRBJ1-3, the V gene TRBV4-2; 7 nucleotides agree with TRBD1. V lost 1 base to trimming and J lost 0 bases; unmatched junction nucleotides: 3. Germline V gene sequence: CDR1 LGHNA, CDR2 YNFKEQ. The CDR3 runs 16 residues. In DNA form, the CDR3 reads TGTGCCAGCAGCCAAGGGGCAGGGGGCTCTGGAAACACCATATATTTT. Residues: CASSQGAGGSGNTIYF.

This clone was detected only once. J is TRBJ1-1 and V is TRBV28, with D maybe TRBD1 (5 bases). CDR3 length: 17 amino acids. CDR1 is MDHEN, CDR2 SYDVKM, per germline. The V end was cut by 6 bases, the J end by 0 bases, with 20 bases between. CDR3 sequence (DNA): TGTGCCAGCAGCCCCCCCATTGGGGCCGGGGTGAACACTGAAGCTTTCTTT. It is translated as CASSPPIGAGVNTEAFF.

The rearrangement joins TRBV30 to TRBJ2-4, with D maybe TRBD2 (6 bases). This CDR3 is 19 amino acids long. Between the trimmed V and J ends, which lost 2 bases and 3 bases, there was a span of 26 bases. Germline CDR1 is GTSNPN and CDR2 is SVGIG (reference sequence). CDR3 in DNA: TGTGCCTGGAGTCCCCTCTTCGGGAGAAAGGGGTTAGGCAAAAACATTCAGTACTTC. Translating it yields CAWSPLFGRKGLGKNIQYF.